The 14 T cell receptor beta chains presented below share a single source sample, sequenced in a study of blood T cell repertoires in COVID-19. Data came from immunoSEQ multiplex PCR; TCRdb stores just in-frame clones and leaves some out. The sample has approximately 190,000 clones, more than 85% seen once. The specimen sequenced was PBMCs or T cells enriched from blood (not recorded which). The receptors stem from a woman in her thirties or forties in a cohort exposed to, infected with or recovered from COVID-19 (not recorded which).

The chain has TRBV7-6 and TRBJ1-4; TRBD1 matches 8 bases. Germline V CDR1 and CDR2: SGHVS, FNYEAQ. CDR3 size: 17 residues. V was pared by 1 base and J by 2 bases, with 6 bases of the junction left unmatched. CDR3 nucleotides: TGTGCCAGCAGCTTAGTGTGGACAGGGAACACTAATGAAAAACTGTTTTTT. Residues: CASSLVWTGNTNEKLFF.

This chain joins TRBV27 and TRBJ2-3; maybe TRBD2 (6 bases). Germline V CDR1 and CDR2: MNHEY, SMNVEV (reference sequence). V gave up 8 bases and J gave up 7 bases, with 22 bases separating them. The CDR3 runs 15 residues. The CDR3 DNA follows: TGTGCCAGCCACCCGGGGTCTGGCGGGGAAAATACGCAGTATTTT. Translation gives CASHPGSGGENTQYF.

V gene TRBV30 combines with J gene TRBJ2-2, with 7 bases lining up with TRBD2. The CDR3 is made up of 18 amino acids. Germline-derived CDR1 and CDR2 are GTSNPN and SVGIG (reference sequence). The junction had 20 bases not matched to a gene; V was cut back by 4 bases and J by 6 bases. The DNA of the CDR3 is TGTGCCTGGATCTCGGGTAGCGGGCCTAAGCAATTCCCCGGGGAGCTGTTTTTT. Translation gives CAWISGSGPKQFPGELFF.

The chain joins TRBV29-1 to TRBJ1-2; 8 nucleotides match TRBD1. Germline V gene sequence: CDR1 SQVTM, CDR2 ANQGSEA. This CDR3 is built from 14 residues. V lost 1 base, J lost 6 bases, and 7 bases stayed unmatched. This CDR3 is CSVEVSGGGDGYTF. The CDR3 region has the DNA TGCAGCGTTGAAGTCTCAGGGGGCGGCGATGGCTACACCTTC.

The chain uses TRBV7-9 and TRBJ2-4; possible D gene TRBD1, 5 bases. This CDR3 contains 13 residues. CDR1 and CDR2 from the germline V gene are SEHNR and FQNEAQ (reference sequence). Trimming shortened V by 4 bases and J by 1 base, and 5 bases separated the two germline ends. DNA of the CDR3: TGTGCCAGCAGCTCAGGGGCCAAAAACATTCAGTACTTC. This codes for CASSSGAKNIQYF.

The chain joins TRBV5-5 to TRBJ2-5, with 12 bases lining up with TRBD2. Trimming took 5 bases from V and 1 from J; bases not matched to a gene: 6. The length of the CDR3 is 16 residues. Per the germline V gene, CDR1 is SGHKS and CDR2 is YYEKEE (reference sequence). The CDR3 is CASRLLAGGLQETQYF. CDR3 sequence (DNA): TGTGCCAGCAGGTTACTAGCGGGGGGACTCCAAGAGACCCAGTACTTC.

The rearrangement uses TRBV11-2 and TRBJ1-3, with TRBD1 identical over 9 bases. The germline gives CDR1 SGHAT, CDR2 FQNNGV. The V and J ends lost 3 bases and 0 bases, in that order; junction bases with no gene match: 6. The CDR3 runs to 17 residues. This chain's CDR3 is CASSFPGQGFSGNTIYF. The CDR3 DNA reads TGTGCCAGCAGCTTTCCGGGACAGGGCTTCTCTGGAAACACCATATATTTT.

The rearrangement uses TRBV28 and TRBJ1-1, with a weak D call TRBD1 (6 bases). Germline values: CDR1 MDHEN, CDR2 SYDVKM. V was clipped by 6 bases and J by 0 bases, with 14 bases between them. This CDR3 region has 15 residues. The CDR3 sequence: CASRRPGTLNTEAFF. The CDR3 nucleotides read TGTGCCAGCAGAAGACCCGGGACACTGAACACTGAAGCTTTCTTT.

Regarding this clone: At the DNA level, this CDR3 is encoded by other sequences in the same sample as well. The chain has TRBV19 and TRBJ1-5; 8 bases align to TRBD1. V shed 4 bases, J shed 7 bases, and the junction held 6 bases outside the gene matches. CDR1 LNHDA and CDR2 SQIVND come from the germline V gene (reference sequence). The CDR3 totals 14 residues. This CDR3 reads CASSTTGGGQPQHF. As DNA, the CDR3 is TGTGCCAGTAGTACTACAGGGGGGGGCCAGCCCCAGCATTTT.

DNA for the CDR3: TGTGCCAGCAGTAATCGGAGGATCTATGGCTACACCTTC. Translating gives CASSNRRIYGYTF. The chain uses TRBV6-5 and TRBJ1-2; D remains unclear. Per the germline V gene, CDR1 is MNHEY and CDR2 is SVGAGI. The CDR3 length is 13 residues. The V and J ends lost 5 bases and 4 bases respectively, with 11 bases between them.

The chain couples TRBV9 to TRBJ1-5, with 7 bases identical to TRBD1. Losses at the gene ends were 3 bases for V and 5 bases for J; bases not matched to a gene: 5. The CDR3 runs 14 residues. Looked up from germline, CDR1 is SGDLS and CDR2 is YYNGEE. The CDR3 region is CASSEEGADQPQHF. For the CDR3, the DNA is TGTGCCAGCAGCGAGGAGGGGGCAGATCAGCCCCAGCATTTT.

The chain recombines TRBV10-3 with TRBJ2-1; 10 nucleotides agree with TRBD2. V trimming: 9 bases; J trimming: 4 bases; junction bases outside the gene matches: 6. The germline V gene encodes CDR1 ENHRY and CDR2 SYGVKD. This CDR3 contains 14 residues. The CDR3 protein is CAIASGGDYNEQFF. The CDR3 nucleotides read TGTGCCATTGCGAGCGGGGGGGATTACAATGAGCAGTTCTTC.

The chain carries TRBV5-5 and TRBJ1-5, with a tentative D call TRBD1 (5 bases). Germline-derived CDR1 and CDR2 are SGHKS and YYEKEE (reference sequence). The V end lost 4 bases, the J end lost 0 bases, and 11 bases lay between the germline ends. The CDR3 is 15 amino acids. CDR3 DNA sequence: TGTGCCAGCAGCACCACAGGTTATAGCAATCAGCCCCAGCATTTT. As protein: CASSTTGYSNQPQHF.

The V and J genes are TRBV11-3 and TRBJ1-5, with 9 bases fitting TRBD1. This CDR3 is built from 15 residues. The ends lost 5 bases at V and 3 bases at J; junction bases unmatched: 5. The germline V gene has CDR1 SGHNT and CDR2 YENEEA. CDR3 sequence reads: CASSAGTGFNQPQHF. The CDR3 bases are TGTGCCAGCAGCGCAGGGACAGGGTTCAATCAGCCCCAGCATTTT.